These 13 T cell receptor beta chains were sequenced from one sample in a study of neurological immune-mediated disorders. In TCRdb, the 5' RACE reads were re-called with MiXCR into one record per CDR3 protein. The sample has about 58,000 distinct CDR3 sequences, approximately 3.1% seen once. Sequencing was carried out using PBMCs. The receptor source for this set is a woman aged 55-69 years with multiple sclerosis.

The table lists this clonotype with many counts. The gene calls are TRBV7-9 and TRBJ2-1; 9 bases are shared with TRBD1. This CDR3 has 15 amino acids. Trimming removed 6 bases from V and 2 bases from J; junction bases left unmatched: 5. Germline V lookup: CDR1 SEHNR, CDR2 FQNEAQ (reference sequence). The CDR3 region has the DNA TGTGCCAGCAGAAGGACAGGGGACACCTACAATGAGCAGTTCTTC. Translated, it gives CASRRTGDTYNEQFF.

This clonotype was counted at least ten times. The V and J genes are TRBV5-1 and TRBJ1-1, with D possibly being TRBD1 (5 bases). Trimming pared 9 bases from V and 6 bases from J, leaving 21 bases between. Germline V CDR1 and CDR2: SGHRS, YFSETQ. The length of the CDR3 is 14 residues. In DNA, the CDR3 is TGCGCCACCAAGGGGTCCGCCCGGGGGTCTGAAGCTTTCTTT. It encodes CATKGSARGSEAFF. Full variable domain (missing parts from reference TRBV5-1 and TRBJ1-1): KAGVTQTPRYLIKTRGQQVTLSCSPISGHRSVSWYQQTPGQGLQFLFEYFSETQRNKGNFPGRFSGRQFSNSRSEMNVSTLELGDSALYLCATKGSARGSEAFFGQGTRLTVV.

This clonotype was seen many times. The rearrangement joins TRBV20-1 to TRBJ1-5; a possible D gene is TRBD1 (6 bases). CDR1 DFQATT and CDR2 SNEGSKA come from the germline V gene (reference sequence). This CDR3 has 13 amino acids. V was clipped by 4 bases and J by 4 bases, with 11 bases between them. CDR3 sequence: CSANRDINQPQHF. The CDR3 bases are TGCAGTGCTAATCGGGACATAAATCAGCCCCAGCATTTT.

The V call is TRBV3-1, the J call TRBJ2-1; 9 bases match TRBD2. Germline V gene lookup returns CDR1 LGHDT and CDR2 YNNKEL (reference sequence). The V and J ends lost 0 bases and 4 bases, in that order; junction bases with no gene match: 13. The CDR3 runs to 19 residues. The CDR3 loop is CASSQDFLPLAGEYNEQFF. In DNA form, the CDR3 reads TGTGCCAGCAGCCAAGACTTCCTACCGTTAGCGGGGGAATACAATGAGCAGTTCTTC.

By its share, this clonotype is medium-sized. V is TRBV5-1 and J is TRBJ2-7, with a possible D match to TRBD2 (6 bases). The V end lost 7 bases, the J end lost 2 bases, and 13 bases lay between the germline ends. This CDR3 has 13 residues. Germline V gene data show CDR1 as SGHRS and CDR2 as YFSETQ. CDR3 DNA: TGCGCCAGCTCTCCGGGGGATACCTACGAGCAGTACTTC. It yields the protein CASSPGDTYEQYF.

This clonotype came up many times. The chain couples TRBV20-1 to TRBJ2-7; 8 bases match TRBD1. V gave up 5 bases and J gave up 6 bases; unmatched junction bases: 15. Per the germline V gene, CDR1 is DFQATT and CDR2 is SNEGSKA (reference sequence). The CDR3 totals 15 residues. The CDR3 DNA follows: TGCAGTGCTGAGGACAGGGATACCGTCGGGGGCGAGCAGTACTTC. Residues: CSAEDRDTVGGEQYF.

This clonotype was found many times. The rearrangement links TRBV24-1 to TRBJ2-2; no clear D. Trimming took off 2 bases at V and 4 bases at J, with 10 bases between the two ends. Germline loops: CDR1 KGHDR, CDR2 SFDVKD. CDR3 size: 15 residues. CDR3 region: CATSDYRKGTGELFF. CDR3 nucleotide sequence: TGTGCCACCAGTGATTACAGAAAAGGCACCGGGGAGCTGTTTTTT.

The table lists this clonotype with many counts. This chain uses TRBV20-1 with TRBJ2-3; 9 positions agree with TRBD2. Trimming took 6 bases from V and 3 from J; bases not matched to a gene: 10. The CDR3 is 15 residues long. The germline V gene has CDR1 DFQATT and CDR2 SNEGSKA (reference sequence). The CDR3 DNA reads as TGCAGTGCAAGTCGGCTAGCGGGAAGAACAGATACGCAGTATTTT. It specifies CSASRLAGRTDTQYF.

At least ten counts were recorded for this clonotype. The chain links TRBV10-3 to TRBJ1-1; D uncertain. The length of the CDR3 is 14 residues. Germline V CDR1 and CDR2: ENHRY, SYGVKD. V lost 6 bases and J 0 bases, leaving 11 bases between the germline ends. CDR3 DNA sequence: TGTGCCATCAGGCCCGGACCGGTGAACACTGAAGCTTTCTTT. This sequence encodes CAIRPGPVNTEAFF.

This clonotype was picked up many times. The chain employs TRBV7-9 and TRBJ2-3; the D is unclear. Trimming removed 7 bases at V and 1 base at J, with 9 bases between. The CDR3 sequence is 13 residues long. Germline CDR1 reads SEHNR; CDR2 reads FQNEAQ (reference sequence). This chain's CDR3 is CASTRLGTDTQYF. DNA of the CDR3: TGTGCCAGCACCCGGCTAGGCACAGATACGCAGTATTTT.

This clonotype was observed many times. This rearrangement joins TRBV6-1 to TRBJ2-7, with 7 positions matching TRBD1. The germline V gene has CDR1 MNHNS and CDR2 SASEGT. J was trimmed by 2 bases and V by 1 base; bases with no gene match: 5. The CDR3 contains 15 residues. The CDR3 sequence is CASSEGQGEPYEQYF. Written as DNA, the CDR3 is TGTGCCAGCAGTGAAGGTCAGGGGGAGCCCTACGAGCAGTACTTC.

This clonotype was recorded at least ten times. The chain is built from TRBV20-1 and TRBJ2-5; 7 bases line up with TRBD2. CDR1 is DFQATT, CDR2 SNEGSKA, per germline (reference sequence). With V trimmed by 3 bases and J by 2 bases, 12 bases remained unmatched. The CDR3 is made up of 16 amino acids. The CDR3 region has the DNA TGCAGTGCTAGCCATGTCGGGAGGTTTGAGCAAGAGACCCAGTACTTC. It codes for CSASHVGRFEQETQYF.

This clonotype was picked up many times. A read error may produce the germline difference seen at one junction end. This chain joins TRBV25-1 and TRBJ1-2; 8 bases are shared with TRBD1. The CDR3 extends over 11 amino acids. Germline CDR1 is MGHDK and CDR2 is SYGVNS. The CDR3 bases are TGTGCCAGCAGTTTCAGGGACAGGCGCTACTTC. Translated: CASSFRDRRYF.